Each of the 7 T cell receptor beta chains below was sequenced from the same sample in a study of beta chain features in type 1 diabetes. All of the isolated RNA was reverse transcribed, so expressed TCRB transcripts were sequenced. The data were produced by immunoSEQ multiplex PCR, yet TCRdb's version contains in-frame clones alone and is incomplete. The data contain roughly 25,000 clones, over 60% of them singletons. Sequencing was carried out using Tregs from blood. Receptors were obtained from a woman between 40 and 55 years old in good health.

The rearrangement links TRBV6-1 to TRBJ2-1, with 9 bases fitting TRBD2. Germline-derived CDR1 and CDR2 are MNHNS and SASEGT. The CDR3 is made up of 15 amino acids. With 5 bases clipped from V and 0 bases from J, the junction kept 2 bases outside the gene matches. CDR3 sequence reads: CASSLAGVSYNEQFF. CDR3 in DNA: TGTGCCAGCAGTTTAGCGGGGGTCTCCTACAATGAGCAGTTCTTC.

The rearrangement joins TRBV6-5 to TRBJ1-3, with a weak D call TRBD1 (6 bases). The germline V and J ends were trimmed by 3 bases and 2 bases, with 11 bases remaining between them. Germline V gives CDR1 MNHEY, CDR2 SVGAGI. The CDR3 spans 15 residues. CDR3 sequence: CASSYLNRAGNTIYF. In DNA, the CDR3 is TGTGCCAGCAGTTATCTAAACAGGGCTGGAAACACCATATATTTT.

This chain uses TRBV11-2 with TRBJ2-7; tentatively, D is TRBD2 (5 bases). This CDR3 contains 15 residues. Trimming removed 0 bases at V and 5 bases at J, with 14 bases between. Germline CDR1 is SGHAT and CDR2 is FQNNGV. CDR3 amino acids: CASSLDVRAGDEQYF. DNA of the CDR3: TGTGCCAGCAGCTTAGACGTTCGAGCCGGGGACGAGCAGTACTTC.

This clone was seen a handful of times. The rearrangement links TRBV6-6 to TRBJ1-2; D call uncertain. This CDR3 has 12 residues. V was pared by 3 bases and J by 5 bases, with 7 bases between. Germline CDR1 and CDR2: MNHNY and SVGAGI (reference sequence). CDR3 DNA sequence: TGTGCCAGCAGTTATGGAGGGTATGGCTACACCTTC. The encoded protein is CASSYGGYGYTF.

The chain combines TRBV19 with TRBJ2-1; D is ambiguous. The germline V gene has CDR1 LNHDA and CDR2 SQIVND (reference sequence). The CDR3 is made up of 14 amino acids. The V end lost 3 bases, the J end lost 7 bases, and 13 bases lay between the germline ends. The CDR3 loop reads CASSIIGASNEQFF. The DNA for the CDR3 is TGTGCCAGTAGTATTATAGGAGCTTCAAATGAGCAGTTCTTC. The whole variable domain, filled in from reference TRBV19 and TRBJ2-1, reads DGGITQSPKYLFRKEGQNVTLSCEQNLNHDAMYWYRQDPGQGLRLIYYSQIVNDFQKGDIAEGYSVSREKKESFPLTVTSAQKNPTAFYLCASSIIGASNEQFFGPGTRLTVL.

The chain carries TRBV10-3 and TRBJ1-5, with D possibly being TRBD1 (6 bases). In germline, CDR1 is ENHRY, CDR2 SYGVKD. The CDR3 runs to 18 residues. Trimming removed 5 bases from V and 0 bases from J, with 20 bases in between. CDR3 coding DNA: TGTGCCATCAGTAAGGGTCAACAGGGAGTGGATAGCAATCAGCCCCAGCATTTT. Translating gives CAISKGQQGVDSNQPQHF.

The chain couples TRBV18 to TRBJ1-4; D not resolved. This CDR3 is 15 amino acids long. With 2 bases removed from V and 5 bases from J, the gap between germline ends came to 12 bases. Germline V gives CDR1 KGHSH, CDR2 LQKENI. The CDR3 bases are TGTGCCAGCTCACCATACGCAGTGAACAATGAAAAACTGTTTTTT. Translating it yields CASSPYAVNNEKLFF.